The clone carrying this TCR beta chain was seen a few times. The data were taken from a study of blood T cell repertoires in COVID-19. Overall study: Sites in the United States, Italy and Spain provided acute and convalescent COVID-19 samples.

In the original processing: Counts of nucleated cells, estimated from reference gene primer amplification, were obtained. TCRdb's copy holds only in-frame clones and misses some; the assay was immunoSEQ multiplex PCR. V, J and clone size are taken as reported in that table, and D and trimming were inferred from the DNA itself. The sample shows under 350,000 clones, more than 85% of them seen only once. The length of the CDR3 is 16 residues. Per the germline V gene, CDR1 is SGHRS and CDR2 is YFSETQ. Trimming removed 4 bases from V and 2 bases from J, with 18 bases in between. The receptor comes from a man aged 35-49 years with acute or convalescent COVID-19. Source material: peripheral blood. The genes are TRBV5-1 and TRBJ1-2, with D possibly matching TRBD1 (6 bases). The CDR3 DNA follows: TGCGCCAGCAGCCCACTACAAACGACAGGCAACTATGGCTACACCTTC. Translated, it gives CASSPLQTTGNYGYTF. The full variable domain, completed using reference TRBV5-1 and TRBJ1-2, is KAGVTQTPRYLIKTRGQQVTLSCSPISGHRSVSWYQQTPGQGLQFLFEYFSETQRNKGNFPGRFSGRQFSNSRSEMNVSTLELGDSALYLCASSPLQTTGNYGYTFGSGTRLTVV.